This T cell receptor (beta chain) stems from a study of CD8 T cells in ankylosing spondylitis. On this clonotype: Its antigen remains unknown.

This CDR3 contains 15 residues. Germline V CDR1 and CDR2: SGDLS, YYNGEE. Between the trimmed V and J ends, which lost 0 bases and 1 base, there was a span of 9 bases. TCRdb redid the calling of the 5' RACE reads with MiXCR, one entry per CDR3 protein. In the table there are some 240,000 distinct CDR3 sequences, roughly a quarter of which are singletons. Study findings and constraints: Fewer than 10 highly homologous variants made up a TCR beta motif that seemed to typify ankylosing spondylitis blood.

Material: blood, either unsorted or a sorted T cell fraction (not recorded which). The chain couples TRBV9 to TRBJ2-3; D is unresolved. The TCR sequence derives from a male donor with ankylosing spondylitis or in good health (not recorded which). For the CDR3, the DNA is TGTGCCAGCAGCGTAGGGGGTCCAGGCACAGATACGCAGTATTTT. Translating gives CASSVGGPGTDTQYF. Combining the CDR3 with reference TRBV9 and TRBJ2-3 gives the whole variable domain DSGVTQTPKHLITATGQRVTLRCSPRSGDLSVYWYQQSLDQGLQFLIQYYNGEERAKGNILERFSAQQFPDLHSELNLSSLELGDSALYFCASSVGGPGTDTQYFGPGTRLTVL.